A selection of T cell receptor beta chains follows, all from one sample in a study of blood T cells in healthy people across ages. TCRdb reanalysed the 5' RACE reads using MiXCR and keeps one entry per CDR3 protein. The sample has some 1.4 million distinct CDR3 sequences; approximately 42% are singletons. Input material: blood. Every receptor here comes from a woman aged 18-29 years in good health. Each CDR3 is given with its conserved first and last residue. A D gene is named only where the DNA matches it firmly. A clone size is listed for some rows: how often the clone was seen (once, few, many), or a class if it is expanded.

>few|-|TRBV7-2|TRBJ1-1
CASSPGGSMNTEAFF
TGTGCCAGCAGCCCTGGGGGGAGCATGAACACTGAAGCTTTCTTT
>-|TRBD1|TRBV3-1|TRBJ2-7
CASSPSLTGSYEQYF
TGTGCCAGCAGCCCCTCTCTGACAGGGTCCTACGAGCAGTACTTC
>-|-|TRBV7-2|TRBJ2-7
CASTPAGASYEQYF
TGTGCCAGCACGCCGGCGGGGGCCTCCTACGAGCAGTACTTC
>-|TRBD2|TRBV20-1|TRBJ2-7
CSAPVAGITYEQYF
TGCAGTGCGCCGGTAGCGGGAATCACCTACGAGCAGTACTTC
>-|TRBD2|TRBV2|TRBJ2-7
CASSRRGLAVYEQYF
TGTGCCAGCAGTCGACGAGGACTAGCGGTTTACGAGCAGTACTTC
>few|TRBD1|TRBV24-1|TRBJ2-3
CATSDLGHRGGTDTQYF
TGTGCCACCAGTGATTTGGGGCACAGGGGAGGCACAGATACGCAGTATTTT
>-|TRBD2|TRBV20-1|TRBJ2-1
CSARKLAGGSNEQFF
TGCAGTGCTAGAAAACTAGCGGGAGGAAGCAATGAGCAGTTCTTC
>few|-|TRBV13|TRBJ2-3
CASSHRGKQGPTDTQYF
TGTGCCAGCAGCCATCGGGGGAAGCAGGGGCCCACAGATACGCAGTATTTT
>-|TRBD2|TRBV2|TRBJ2-3
CASSEGIAGGPADTQYF
TGTGCCAGCAGTGAGGGAATAGCGGGGGGGCCGGCAGATACGCAGTATTTT
>-|-|TRBV20-1|TRBJ2-7
CSARDLQGLRYEQYF
TGCAGTGCTAGAGACCTACAGGGCCTCAGGTACGAGCAGTACTTC
>-|TRBD2|TRBV28|TRBJ2-7
CASSPTSGITYEQYF
TGTGCCAGCAGTCCGACTAGCGGTATAACCTACGAGCAGTACTTC
>-|-|TRBV20-1|TRBJ2-5
CSARSPPQETQYF
TGCAGTGCTAGATCCCCACCCCAAGAGACCCAGTACTTC
>-|TRBD1|TRBV30|TRBJ1-2
CAGRDRGSGYTF
TGTGCCGGCCGAGACAGGGGTTCTGGCTACACCTTC
>-|TRBD1|TRBV5-1|TRBJ1-1
CAGSYTGESEAFF
TGCGCCGGCAGCTATACAGGGGAATCTGAAGCTTTCTTT
>-|TRBD1|TRBV5-1|TRBJ2-7
CASSRGQDYEQYF
TGCGCCAGCAGCCGTGGACAGGACTACGAGCAGTACTTC
>once|-|TRBV2|TRBJ1-2
CASRTTGTLSYGYTF
TGTGCCAGCAGGACAACCGGGACACTTAGCTATGGCTACACCTTC
>few|-|TRBV27|TRBJ1-4
CASSYNRRTEKLFF
TGTGCCAGCAGTTATAACAGGCGGACTGAAAAACTGTTTTTT
>once|TRBD1|TRBV7-8|TRBJ1-2
CASSYHKTGVSYGYTF
TGTGCCAGCAGCTACCATAAGACAGGGGTCAGCTATGGCTACACCTTC
>-|TRBD2|TRBV29-1|TRBJ2-1
CSARPSGGAADNEQFF
TGCAGCGCCCGCCCTAGCGGGGGTGCAGCGGACAATGAGCAGTTCTTC
>-|-|TRBV12-3/TRBV12-4|TRBJ2-7
CASSLGPADSYEQYF
TGTGCCAGCAGTCTCGGACCAGCGGATTCCTACGAGCAGTACTTC
>-|-|TRBV21-1|TRBJ1-2
CASSKQGSGYTF
TGTGCCAGCAGCAAACAGGGAAGTGGCTACACCTTC
>few|-|TRBV27|TRBJ2-5
CASSPEGGQETQYF
TGTGCCAGCTCCCCCGAGGGGGGACAAGAGACCCAGTACTTC
>-|-|TRBV15|TRBJ2-3
CATSEAAASTDTQYF
TGTGCCACCAGCGAAGCCGCCGCTAGCACAGATACGCAGTATTTT
>-|-|TRBV20-1|TRBJ2-1
CSASSHKGVVNEQFF
TGCAGTGCTAGTTCCCACAAAGGCGTGGTGAATGAGCAGTTCTTC
>-|-|TRBV6-4|TRBJ1-2
CASSDGAGRYGYTF
TGTGCCAGCAGTGACGGGGCAGGGAGATATGGCTACACCTTC
>-|-|TRBV20-1|TRBJ1-1
CSAPLVLNTEAFF
TGCAGTGCCCCCCTGGTTCTGAACACTGAAGCTTTCTTT
>few|-|TRBV29-1|TRBJ2-7
CSALAQGSYEQYF
TGCAGCGCCCTAGCACAGGGCTCCTACGAGCAGTACTTC
>-|-|TRBV28|TRBJ1-2
CASSSLGSTWGYTF
TGTGCCAGCTCGTCGCTGGGCAGCACTTGGGGCTACACCTTC
>-|-|TRBV3-1|TRBJ2-1
CASSQADQGIGQFF
TGTGCCAGCAGCCAAGCCGATCAGGGGATTGGGCAGTTCTTC
>-|TRBD1|TRBV6-1|TRBJ2-2
CASTETGTGELFF
TGTGCCAGCACCGAGACAGGGACCGGGGAGCTGTTTTTT
>-|-|TRBV4-2|TRBJ2-1
CASSQDPGLEGGEQFF
TGTGCCAGCAGCCAAGATCCCGGACTAGAGGGGGGTGAGCAGTTCTTC
>few|-|TRBV9|TRBJ1-1
CASSGSSNTEAFF
TGTGCCAGCAGCGGGAGTTCGAACACTGAAGCTTTCTTT
>few|-|TRBV14|TRBJ2-5
CASSQMRIPRETQYF
TGTGCCAGCAGCCAAATGAGGATTCCAAGGGAGACCCAGTACTTC
>few|-|TRBV4-1|TRBJ1-6
CASSQELPGAGNSPPHF
TGCGCCAGCAGCCAAGAATTGCCGGGTGCGGGTAATTCACCCCCCCACTTT
>many|-|TRBV12-3/TRBV12-4|TRBJ2-2
CASSLMISGVAGELFF
TGTGCCAGCAGTTTAATGATCTCAGGGGTCGCCGGGGAGCTGTTTTTT
>few|TRBD2|TRBV5-1|TRBJ2-3
CASSLGTSALTRTDTQYF
TGCGCCAGCAGCTTGGGGACTAGCGCCTTGACTCGCACAGATACGCAGTATTTT
>-|-|TRBV2|TRBJ2-7
CASTPRDGNYEQYF
TGTGCCAGCACTCCCCGGGACGGCAACTACGAGCAGTACTTC